The 30 T cell receptor beta chains listed next were all sequenced from one sample in a study of T cell changes during pregnancy in multiple sclerosis. Profiled with immunoSEQ multiplex PCR; TCRdb holds only in-frame clones, not every one. The table has tens of thousands of clones, around 89% seen once; the top ten hold under 0.75%. The specimen comprised CD4+ T cells from peripheral blood mononuclear cells, sampled in the first trimester of pregnancy. The receptors shown here come from a female donor with multiple sclerosis, enrolled in a pregnancy study.

V usage is TRBV5-1 and J usage is TRBJ2-1, with 10 bases that match TRBD2. The CDR3 covers 16 residues. Germline CDR1 reads SGHRS; CDR2 reads YFSETQ. Unmatched junction bases numbered 6, after V lost 4 bases and J lost 2 bases. CDR3 DNA: TGCGCCAGCAGCGGAGCTAGCGGGAGCGCCTACAATGAGCAGTTCTTC. It codes for CASSGASGSAYNEQFF.

The chain combines TRBV5-1 with TRBJ2-1, with 13 bases identical to TRBD2. Germline V gives CDR1 SGHRS, CDR2 YFSETQ. The trim removed 4 bases at V and 7 bases at J, leaving 5 bases unmatched. CDR3 length: 15 residues. CDR3 in DNA: TGCGCCAGCAGCCCGACTAGCGGGAGGTCTAATGAGCAGTTCTTC. Protein sequence: CASSPTSGRSNEQFF.

The chain joins TRBV5-1 to TRBJ1-1; 7 bases line up with TRBD1. The CDR3 sequence is 14 residues long. V lost 0 bases to trimming and J lost 6 bases; unmatched junction nucleotides: 5. Germline V CDR1 and CDR2: SGHRS, YFSETQ. CDR3 sequence: CASSLAVGTAEAFF. CDR3 bases: TGCGCCAGCAGCTTGGCGGTAGGGACAGCTGAAGCTTTCTTT.

This chain connects TRBV6-1 to TRBJ2-7, with 11 bases identical to TRBD2. CDR3 length: 16 residues. Germline CDR1 reads MNHNS; CDR2 reads SASEGT. The ends lost 0 bases at V and 4 bases at J; junction bases unmatched: 5. Here the CDR3 DNA reads TGTGCCAGCAGTGAAGCGTCACTAGCGGGAGCGTACGAGCAGTACTTC. Its protein product is CASSEASLAGAYEQYF.

The chain combines TRBV7-8 with TRBJ2-3; a possible D gene is TRBD1 (5 bases). The CDR3 runs 15 residues. Trimming removed 7 bases from V and 2 bases from J, with 16 bases in between. CDR1 is SGHVS and CDR2 is FQNEAQ in the germline V gene. CDR3 DNA: TGTGCCAGCATCCAGGAACAGGAGTACACAGATACGCAGTATTTT. It is translated as CASIQEQEYTDTQYF.

V gene TRBV5-1 combines with J gene TRBJ2-6, with 7 bases lining up with TRBD1. CDR3 size: 15 residues. The J segment lost 4 bases and the V segment lost 4 bases, leaving 5 bases of the junction unmatched. In germline, CDR1 is SGHRS, CDR2 YFSETQ. As DNA, the CDR3 is TGCGCCAGCAGCGCCACAGGGGCCGGGGCCAACGTCCTGACTTTC. It encodes CASSATGAGANVLTF.

The V and J genes are TRBV4-1 and TRBJ2-1, with 10 bases matching TRBD2. CDR3 length: 17 residues. CDR1 MGHRA and CDR2 YSYEKL come from the germline V gene. V gave up 0 bases and J gave up 5 bases; unmatched junction bases: 7. The DNA of the CDR3 is TGCGCCAGCAGCCAAGACACCAGACTAGCGGGCGACAATGAGCAGTTCTTC. Encoded protein: CASSQDTRLAGDNEQFF.

The chain couples TRBV30 to TRBJ1-2; D perhaps matches TRBD1 (6 bases). Germline assignment: CDR1 GTSNPN and CDR2 SVGIG (reference sequence). V was pared by 2 bases and J by 8 bases, with 15 bases between. The CDR3 is made up of 13 amino acids. This CDR3 reads CAWSTYTGHGYTF. CDR3 DNA sequence: TGTGCCTGGAGTACGTATACAGGGCACGGCTACACCTTC.

The chain uses TRBV10-3 and TRBJ1-2, with 7 bases lining up with TRBD1. The CDR3 length is 15 residues. The J segment lost 4 bases and the V segment lost 3 bases, leaving 8 bases of the junction unmatched. CDR1 is ENHRY and CDR2 is SYGVKD in the germline V gene. The CDR3 loop is CAISDPGGSTYGYTF. The CDR3 DNA reads TGTGCCATCAGTGACCCAGGGGGGAGTACCTATGGCTACACCTTC.

The rearrangement uses TRBV27 and TRBJ1-2; unclear D gene. Germline loops: CDR1 MNHEY, CDR2 SMNVEV (reference sequence). V shed 7 bases and J shed 10 bases, with 16 bases lying between them. The CDR3 length is 12 residues. The CDR3 loop is CASTNGLGHYTF. CDR3 nucleotides: TGTGCCAGCACTAACGGACTCGGTCACTACACCTTC.

The J gene is TRBJ1-2, the V gene TRBV19; D is uncertain. V was pared by 3 bases and J by 3 bases, with 14 bases between. CDR1 is LNHDA, CDR2 SQIVND, per germline (reference sequence). The CDR3 contains 15 residues. The CDR3 nucleotides read TGTGCCAGTAGTATTGGTAGAAGTACGGACTATGGCTACACCTTC. Amino acids: CASSIGRSTDYGYTF.

The rearrangement joins TRBV5-5 to TRBJ2-7, with D maybe TRBD1 (5 bases). In germline, CDR1 is SGHKS, CDR2 YYEKEE (reference sequence). V was shortened by 2 bases and J by 5 bases, with 11 bases between the two germline ends. This CDR3 has 13 amino acids. The CDR3 region has the DNA TGTGCCAGCAGCTTTGACAGCAGAAACGAGCAGTACTTC. Its protein is CASSFDSRNEQYF.

This rearrangement joins TRBV9 to TRBJ1-4; D possibly corresponds to TRBD1 (5 bases). Between the trimmed V and J ends, which lost 2 bases and 7 bases, there was a span of 15 bases. The length of the CDR3 is 15 residues. Per germline, CDR1 SGDLS and CDR2 YYNGEE. As DNA, the CDR3 is TGTGCCAGCAGCGTGGGGCTCAGGGAAGGTGAAAAACTGTTTTTT. This translates into CASSVGLREGEKLFF.

This CDR3 reads CSVGDRSNTEAFF. CDR3 DNA sequence: TGCAGCGTTGGGGACAGGTCGAACACTGAAGCTTTCTTT. The gene calls are TRBV29-1 and TRBJ1-1; 8 positions match TRBD1. The CDR3 runs 13 residues. The J segment lost 1 base and the V segment lost 4 bases, leaving 2 bases of the junction unmatched. CDR1 SQVTM and CDR2 ANQGSEA come from the germline V gene.

V gene TRBV11-2 combines with J gene TRBJ1-1, with 7 nucleotides matching TRBD1. The CDR3 totals 16 residues. From germline, CDR1 is SGHAT and CDR2 FQNNGV. The V gene end was trimmed by 1 base and the J gene end by 1 base; junction bases not matched to a gene: 6. The CDR3: CASSLAVGTANTEAFF. The CDR3 bases are TGTGCCAGCAGCTTAGCGGTCGGGACAGCGAACACTGAAGCTTTCTTT.

The chain recombines TRBV30 with TRBJ2-1; a possible D gene is TRBD1 (6 bases). The germline V gene has CDR1 GTSNPN and CDR2 SVGIG (reference sequence). The CDR3 sequence is 13 residues long. Between the trimmed V and J ends, which lost 1 base and 5 bases, there was a span of 9 bases. CDR3 nucleotide sequence: TGTGCCTGGAGTGGGGGGCGGGACAATGAGCAGTTCTTC. Translation: CAWSGGRDNEQFF.

The chain is built from TRBV5-1 and TRBJ1-2; tentative D call: TRBD1 (5 bases). This CDR3 is 13 amino acids long. Trimming pared 2 bases from V and 9 bases from J, leaving 14 bases between. CDR1 is SGHRS, CDR2 YFSETQ, per germline. This CDR3 reads CASSFETARRYTF. The CDR3 DNA reads as TGCGCCAGCAGCTTTGAGACAGCTCGGCGCTACACCTTC. Filled out from reference TRBV5-1 and TRBJ1-2, the complete variable domain reads KAGVTQTPRYLIKTRGQQVTLSCSPISGHRSVSWYQQTPGQGLQFLFEYFSETQRNKGNFPGRFSGRQFSNSRSEMNVSTLELGDSALYLCASSFETARRYTFGSGTRLTVV.

V is TRBV5-4 and J is TRBJ2-1, with 12 positions matching TRBD2. J lost 2 bases, V lost 3 bases, and 6 bases had no gene match. This CDR3 region has 17 residues. From germline, CDR1 is SGHNT and CDR2 YYREEE (reference sequence). The CDR3 loop is CASSSGLAGSAYNEQFF. CDR3 DNA: TGTGCCAGCAGCTCCGGACTAGCGGGGTCCGCCTACAATGAGCAGTTCTTC. Drawing the rest from reference TRBV5-4 and TRBJ2-1, the complete variable domain is ETGVTQSPTHLIKTRGQQVTLRCSSQSGHNTVSWYQQALGQGPQFIFQYYREEENGRGNFPPRFSGLQFPNYSSELNVNALELDDSALYLCASSSGLAGSAYNEQFFGPGTRLTVL.

This chain joins TRBV7-9 and TRBJ1-4; D is uncertain. Germline CDR1 and CDR2: SEHNR and FQNEAQ (reference sequence). This CDR3 has 15 amino acids. Trimming took off 2 bases at V and 0 bases at J, with 7 bases between the two ends. Written as DNA, the CDR3 is TGTGCCAGCAGCTTAAACCGGGCAACTAATGAAAAACTGTTTTTT. Protein: CASSLNRATNEKLFF.

The chain uses TRBV6-1 and TRBJ2-1; 11 bases match TRBD2. After removal of 2 bases from V and 5 bases from J, the junction contained 8 bases not matched to a gene. Germline V gene data show CDR1 as MNHNS and CDR2 as SASEGT. CDR3 length equals 17 residues. CDR3 amino acids: CASSETVAGGINNEQFF. DNA of the CDR3: TGTGCCAGCAGTGAAACGGTAGCGGGAGGGATAAACAATGAGCAGTTCTTC.

This clone was seen only once. The chain is built from TRBV27 and TRBJ2-1; maybe TRBD1 (6 bases). V was shortened by 5 bases and J by 2 bases, with 7 bases between the two germline ends. The CDR3 extends over 13 amino acids. Per germline, CDR1 MNHEY and CDR2 SMNVEV (reference sequence). The CDR3 spells CASSRDTYNEQFF. In DNA form, the CDR3 reads TGTGCCAGCAGTCGGGACACCTACAATGAGCAGTTCTTC.

The CDR3 sequence is CASSLGSGGLNQPQHF. DNA of the CDR3: TGCGCCAGCAGCTTGGGGTCAGGAGGCCTTAATCAGCCCCAGCATTTT. V usage is TRBV5-1 and J usage is TRBJ1-5; unclear D gene. Germline V gene data show CDR1 as SGHRS and CDR2 as YFSETQ. Trimming took 0 bases from V and 4 from J, leaving 14 bases between them. CDR3 length equals 16 residues.

The chain has TRBV10-3 and TRBJ2-7, with unresolved D. Trimming left V 10 bases short and J 3 bases short, with 16 bases between. The CDR3 spans 13 residues. CDR1 is ENHRY, CDR2 SYGVKD, per germline. The CDR3 DNA is TGTGCCACCTCCCAGGTCCCTCACTACGAGCAGTACTTC. The encoded protein is CATSQVPHYEQYF.

This chain connects TRBV6-5 to TRBJ2-3, with D unclear. CDR1 and CDR2 (germline): MNHEY, SVGAGI. The CDR3 totals 13 residues. V gave up 4 bases and J gave up 3 bases, with 8 bases separating them. The CDR3 loop reads CASSSDLTDTQYF. CDR3 nucleotide sequence: TGTGCCAGCAGTTCCGACTTGACAGATACGCAGTATTTT.

The V and J genes are TRBV7-2 and TRBJ2-3; 11 positions match TRBD2. The CDR3 extends over 16 amino acids. Germline V gene data show CDR1 as SGHTA and CDR2 as FQGNSA. The junction had 2 bases not matched to a gene; V was cut back by 1 base and J by 2 bases. CDR3 amino acids: CASSLGGLAATDTQYF. The DNA for the CDR3 is TGTGCCAGCAGCTTAGGGGGACTAGCGGCCACAGATACGCAGTATTTT.

This chain uses TRBV18 with TRBJ2-5; 7 bases match TRBD1. This CDR3 spans 14 amino acids. Germline V gene sequence: CDR1 KGHSH, CDR2 LQKENI. V lost 3 bases, J lost 5 bases, and 6 bases stayed unmatched. In DNA, the CDR3 is TGTGCCAGCTCACCCGACAGGGATGTCGAGACCCAGTACTTC. As protein: CASSPDRDVETQYF.

The V gene is TRBV5-1, the J gene TRBJ2-1; 11 bases line up with TRBD2. The J segment lost 6 bases and the V segment lost 0 bases, leaving 2 bases of the junction unmatched. Per germline, CDR1 SGHRS and CDR2 YFSETQ. There are 15 residues in the CDR3. CDR3 sequence (DNA): TGCGCCAGCAGCTTGGTACTAGCGGGAGCCAATGAGCAGTTCTTC. It specifies CASSLVLAGANEQFF.

The chain's CDR3 is CASSINGGSYNEQFF. CDR3 nucleotide sequence: TGTGCCAGTAGTATCAACGGGGGCTCCTACAATGAGCAGTTCTTC. The V and J genes are TRBV19 and TRBJ2-1, with TRBD2 as a possible D gene (6 bases). The V gene lost 3 bases and the J gene lost 0 bases, with 9 bases spanning the gap. Germline V gene lookup returns CDR1 LNHDA and CDR2 SQIVND (reference sequence). This CDR3 is built from 15 residues.

The chain employs TRBV11-1 and TRBJ2-7, with a weak D call TRBD1 (6 bases). V shed 6 bases and J shed 5 bases, with 20 bases lying between them. The CDR3 extends over 15 amino acids. CDR1 is SGHAT, CDR2 FQDESV, per germline (reference sequence). The CDR3 reads CASSFSGTNLNEQYF. CDR3 bases: TGTGCCAGCAGTTTTTCCGGGACAAATTTAAACGAGCAGTACTTC. Using reference TRBV11-1 and TRBJ2-7 for the parts outside the CDR3, the full variable domain is EAEVAQSPRYKITEKSQAVAFWCDPISGHATLYWYRQILGQGPELLVQFQDESVVDDSQLPKDRFSAERLKGVDSTLKIQPAELGDSAMYLCASSFSGTNLNEQYFGPGTRLTVT.

The V and J genes are TRBV5-1 and TRBJ2-3; 11 nucleotides align to TRBD2. With 8 bases clipped from V and 2 bases from J, the junction kept 16 bases outside the gene matches. There are 18 residues in the CDR3. CDR1 is SGHRS and CDR2 is YFSETQ in the germline V gene. The CDR3 nucleotides read TGCGCCAGTCAGCCGATCGGGACTAGCGGCCTGTTCACAGATACGCAGTATTTT. Residues: CASQPIGTSGLFTDTQYF.